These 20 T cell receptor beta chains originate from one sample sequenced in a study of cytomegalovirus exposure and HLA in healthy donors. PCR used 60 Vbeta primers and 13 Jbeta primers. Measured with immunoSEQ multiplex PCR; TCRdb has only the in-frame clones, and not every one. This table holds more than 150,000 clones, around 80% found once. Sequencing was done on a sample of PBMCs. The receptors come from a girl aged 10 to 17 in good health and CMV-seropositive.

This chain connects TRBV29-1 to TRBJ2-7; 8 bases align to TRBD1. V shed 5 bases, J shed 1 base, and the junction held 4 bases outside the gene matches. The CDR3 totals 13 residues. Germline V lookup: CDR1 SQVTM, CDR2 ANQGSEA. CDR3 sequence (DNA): TGCAGCGTTTTGGACAGGGTGTCCTACGAGCAGTACTTC. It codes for CSVLDRVSYEQYF.

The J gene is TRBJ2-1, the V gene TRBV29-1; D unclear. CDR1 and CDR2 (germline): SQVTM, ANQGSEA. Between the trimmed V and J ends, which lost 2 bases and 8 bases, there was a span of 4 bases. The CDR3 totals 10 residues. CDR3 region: CSVEFYEQFF. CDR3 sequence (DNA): TGCAGCGTTGAATTCTATGAGCAGTTCTTC.

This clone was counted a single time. The CDR3 nucleotides are TGCGCCAGCAGCTTTCCCGGGGGAACAAGCACAGATACGCAGTATTTT. It encodes CASSFPGGTSTDTQYF. The rearrangement links TRBV4-1 to TRBJ2-3, with a tentative D call TRBD2 (6 bases). This CDR3 comprises 16 residues. Germline-derived CDR1 and CDR2 are MGHRA and YSYEKL. V was clipped by 5 bases and J by 0 bases, with 15 bases between them.

CDR3 residues: CASSPRSEGVGETQYF. The CDR3 DNA follows: TGTGCCAGCAGCCCCCGGTCGGAGGGTGTGGGGGAGACCCAGTACTTC. J is TRBJ2-5 and V is TRBV11-3, with D maybe TRBD2 (6 bases). The CDR3 spans 16 residues. The ends were cut back, 5 bases at V and 5 bases at J, with 21 bases in the middle. CDR1 is SGHNT and CDR2 is YENEEA in the germline V gene.

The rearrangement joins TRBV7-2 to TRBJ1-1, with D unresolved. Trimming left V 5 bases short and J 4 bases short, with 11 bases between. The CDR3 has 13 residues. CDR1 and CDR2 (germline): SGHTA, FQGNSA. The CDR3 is CASSPRGGTEAFF. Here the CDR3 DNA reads TGTGCCAGCAGCCCCCGAGGAGGCACTGAAGCTTTCTTT.

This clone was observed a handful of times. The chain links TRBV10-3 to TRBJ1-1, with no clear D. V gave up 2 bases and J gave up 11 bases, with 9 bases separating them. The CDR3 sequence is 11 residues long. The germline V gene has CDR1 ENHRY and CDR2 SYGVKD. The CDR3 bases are TGTGCCATCAGTGAGGGACTTAGTGCTTTCTTT. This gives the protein CAISEGLSAFF.

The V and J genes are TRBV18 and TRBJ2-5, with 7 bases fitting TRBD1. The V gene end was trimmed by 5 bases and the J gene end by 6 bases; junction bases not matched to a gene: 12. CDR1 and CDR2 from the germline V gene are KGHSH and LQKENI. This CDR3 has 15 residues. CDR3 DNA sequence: TGTGCCAGCTCATCGGGACAGTCGGTTAAACAGACCCAGTACTTC. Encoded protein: CASSSGQSVKQTQYF.

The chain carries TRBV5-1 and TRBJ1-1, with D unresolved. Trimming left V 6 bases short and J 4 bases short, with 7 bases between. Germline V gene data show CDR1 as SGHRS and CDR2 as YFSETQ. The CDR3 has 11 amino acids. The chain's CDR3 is CASIFGTEAFF. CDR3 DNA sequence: TGCGCCAGCATCTTCGGCACTGAAGCTTTCTTT.

In DNA form, the CDR3 reads TGCGTATCCGGGACAGGGGGCCTCGGGGAGCTGTTTTTT. This encodes CVSGTGGLGELFF. The chain employs TRBV5-1 and TRBJ2-2, with 12 bases lining up with TRBD1. The length of the CDR3 is 13 residues. Germline V gives CDR1 SGHRS, CDR2 YFSETQ.

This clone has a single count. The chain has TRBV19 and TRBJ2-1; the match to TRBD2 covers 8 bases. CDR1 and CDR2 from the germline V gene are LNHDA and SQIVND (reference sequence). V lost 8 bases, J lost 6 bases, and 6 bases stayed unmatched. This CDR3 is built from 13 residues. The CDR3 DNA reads TGTGCCAGTTTTGGTCTAGCGGGCAATGAGCAGTTCTTC. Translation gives CASFGLAGNEQFF.

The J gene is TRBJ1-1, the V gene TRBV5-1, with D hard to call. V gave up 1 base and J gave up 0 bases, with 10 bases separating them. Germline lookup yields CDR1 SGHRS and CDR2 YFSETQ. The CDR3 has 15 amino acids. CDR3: CASSLTTNMNTEAFF. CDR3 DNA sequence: TGCGCCAGCAGCTTGACTACAAACATGAACACTGAAGCTTTCTTT. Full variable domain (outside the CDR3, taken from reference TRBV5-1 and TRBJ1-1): KAGVTQTPRYLIKTRGQQVTLSCSPISGHRSVSWYQQTPGQGLQFLFEYFSETQRNKGNFPGRFSGRQFSNSRSEMNVSTLELGDSALYLCASSLTTNMNTEAFFGQGTRLTVV.

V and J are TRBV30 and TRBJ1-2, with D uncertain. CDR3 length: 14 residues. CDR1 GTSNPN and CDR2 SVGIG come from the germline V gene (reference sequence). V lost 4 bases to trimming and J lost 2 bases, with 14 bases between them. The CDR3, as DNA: TGTGCCTGGAAACGGGAACGACCGAACTATGGCTACACCTTC. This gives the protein CAWKRERPNYGYTF.

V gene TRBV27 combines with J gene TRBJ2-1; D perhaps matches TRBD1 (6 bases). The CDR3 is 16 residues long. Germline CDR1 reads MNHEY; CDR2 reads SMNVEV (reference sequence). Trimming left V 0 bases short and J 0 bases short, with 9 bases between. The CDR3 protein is CASSLSKGVSYNEQFF. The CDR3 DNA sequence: TGTGCCAGCAGTTTATCAAAGGGGGTCTCCTACAATGAGCAGTTCTTC.

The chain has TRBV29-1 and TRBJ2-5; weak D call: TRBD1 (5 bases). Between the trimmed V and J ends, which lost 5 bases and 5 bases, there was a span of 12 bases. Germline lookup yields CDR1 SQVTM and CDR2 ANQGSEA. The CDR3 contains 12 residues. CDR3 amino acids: CSVRRGMETQYF. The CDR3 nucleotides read TGCAGCGTTAGAAGGGGCATGGAGACCCAGTACTTC.

Here the CDR3 DNA reads TGTGCCAGCAGCCACTTAGAACAGGGAAAGGTGTACGAGCAGTACTTC. It encodes CASSHLEQGKVYEQYF. V gene TRBV14 combines with J gene TRBJ2-7; possible D gene TRBD1, 6 bases. The V end was cut by 3 bases, the J end by 4 bases, with 19 bases between. This CDR3 spans 16 amino acids. Germline V gives CDR1 SGHDN, CDR2 FVKESK.

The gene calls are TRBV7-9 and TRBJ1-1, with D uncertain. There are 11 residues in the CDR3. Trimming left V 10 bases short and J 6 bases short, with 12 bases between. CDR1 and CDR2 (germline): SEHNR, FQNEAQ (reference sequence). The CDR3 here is CANERASEAFF. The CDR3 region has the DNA TGTGCCAACGAGAGGGCCTCTGAAGCTTTCTTT.

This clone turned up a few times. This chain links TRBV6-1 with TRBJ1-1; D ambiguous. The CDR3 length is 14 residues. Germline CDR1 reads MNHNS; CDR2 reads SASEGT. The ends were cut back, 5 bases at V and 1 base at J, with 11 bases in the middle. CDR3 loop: CASSLGYGNTEAFF. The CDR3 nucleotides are TGTGCCAGCAGTCTAGGATATGGGAACACTGAAGCTTTCTTT.

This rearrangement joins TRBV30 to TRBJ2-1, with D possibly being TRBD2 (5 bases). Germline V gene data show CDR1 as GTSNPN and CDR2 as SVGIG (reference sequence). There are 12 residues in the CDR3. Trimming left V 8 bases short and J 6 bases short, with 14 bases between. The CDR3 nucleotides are TGTGCCCTGTTGGTAGCGAGCAATGAGCAGTTCTTC. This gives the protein CALLVASNEQFF.

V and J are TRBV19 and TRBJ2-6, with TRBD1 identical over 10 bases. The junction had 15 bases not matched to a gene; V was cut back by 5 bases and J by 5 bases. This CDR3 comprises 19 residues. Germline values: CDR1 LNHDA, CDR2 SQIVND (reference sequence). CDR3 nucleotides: TGTGCCAGTAGTCCTACGGTCGGGACAGGGGTTCTCTGGGCCAACGTCCTGACTTTC. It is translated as CASSPTVGTGVLWANVLTF.

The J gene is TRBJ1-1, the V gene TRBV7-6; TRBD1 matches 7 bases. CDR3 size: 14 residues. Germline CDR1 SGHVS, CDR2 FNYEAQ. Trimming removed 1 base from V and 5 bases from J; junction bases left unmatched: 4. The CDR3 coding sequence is TGTGCCAGCAGCTTAGGCGCAGGGGGGACTGAAGCTTTCTTT. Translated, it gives CASSLGAGGTEAFF.